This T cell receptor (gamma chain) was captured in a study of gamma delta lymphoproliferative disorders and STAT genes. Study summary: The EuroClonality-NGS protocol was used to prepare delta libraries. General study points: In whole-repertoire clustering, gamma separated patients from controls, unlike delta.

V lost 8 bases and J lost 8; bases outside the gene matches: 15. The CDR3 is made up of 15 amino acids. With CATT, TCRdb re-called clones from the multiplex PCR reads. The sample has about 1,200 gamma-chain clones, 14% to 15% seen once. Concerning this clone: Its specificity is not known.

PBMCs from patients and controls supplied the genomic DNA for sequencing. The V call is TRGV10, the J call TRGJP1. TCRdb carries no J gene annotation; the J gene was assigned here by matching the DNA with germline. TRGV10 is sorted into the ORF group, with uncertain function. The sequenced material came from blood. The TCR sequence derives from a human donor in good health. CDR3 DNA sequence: TGTGCTGCGTGGGATTCACCCCCCAGCGGTTGGTTCAAGATATTT. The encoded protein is CAAWDSPPSGWFKIF.